The 10 T cell receptor beta chains reported below all come from one sample, sequenced in a study of identical twins. TCRdb re-derived calls from the 5' RACE reads in MiXCR, one entry per CDR3 protein. The sample has around 670,000 distinct CDR3 sequences, over 5% seen once; the top ten hold under 2%. Sequenced: naive T cells sorted from blood. The receptors here all came from a man between 18 and 29 years old in good health.

This clonotype was detected many times. The genes are TRBV28 and TRBJ2-1, with TRBD2 identical over 11 bases. Germline V gene sequence: CDR1 MDHEN, CDR2 SYDVKM. Losses at the gene ends were 3 bases for V and 8 bases for J; bases not matched to a gene: 12. CDR3 size: 17 residues. The CDR3 loop reads CASSLSISGRASDEQFF. The DNA of the CDR3 is TGTGCCAGCAGTTTGTCCATTAGCGGGAGGGCCAGCGATGAGCAGTTCTTC.

This clonotype has more than one count but fewer than ten. The CDR3 sequence is CASSHSGGIDGYTF. Here the CDR3 DNA reads TGTGCCAGCAGCCACAGTGGGGGGATAGACGGCTACACCTTC. This sequence joins TRBV3-1 and TRBJ1-2; a possible D gene is TRBD1 (5 bases). The CDR3 runs to 14 residues. V lost 3 bases and J lost 8, with 16 bases in between. Looked up from germline, CDR1 is LGHDT and CDR2 is YNNKEL (reference sequence).

Many counts were recorded for this clonotype. The V and J genes are TRBV28 and TRBJ1-4; maybe TRBD1 (5 bases). Trimming stripped 6 bases from V and 7 bases from J, with 12 bases between. The CDR3 is made up of 13 amino acids. Germline values: CDR1 MDHEN, CDR2 SYDVKM. CDR3 in amino acids: CASRGALGEKLFF. The CDR3 bases are TGTGCCAGCAGAGGGGCGCTGGGTGAAAAACTGTTTTTT. Full variable domain (remainder filled in from reference TRBV28 and TRBJ1-4): DVKVTQSSRYLVKRTGEKVFLECVQDMDHENMFWYRQDPGLGLRLIYFSYDVKMKEKGDIPEGYSVSREKKERFSLILESASTNQTSMYLCASRGALGEKLFFGSGTQLSVL.

The table lists this clonotype with many counts. The chain joins TRBV5-1 to TRBJ2-1; TRBD2 matches 9 bases. Unmatched junction bases numbered 10, after V lost 1 base and J lost 8 bases. Germline V CDR1 and CDR2: SGHRS, YFSETQ. The CDR3 runs to 16 residues. The CDR3 DNA reads TGCGCCAGCAGCTTGAGATCCCCTAGCGGGGTCGATGAGCAGTTCTTC. Its protein is CASSLRSPSGVDEQFF.

This clonotype appeared many times. The J gene is TRBJ1-5, the V gene TRBV11-2; possibly TRBD1 for D (5 bases). Trimming left V 1 base short and J 6 bases short, with 7 bases between. This CDR3 region has 13 residues. Germline V gene data show CDR1 as SGHAT and CDR2 as FQNNGV. Written as DNA, the CDR3 is TGTGCCAGCAGCTTAGCCGGGGGTCAGCCCCAGCATTTT. Its protein is CASSLAGGQPQHF.

J is TRBJ2-3 and V is TRBV20-1; possibly TRBD2 for D (7 bases). With 5 bases removed from V and 6 bases from J, the gap between germline ends came to 15 bases. The CDR3 extends over 13 amino acids. Germline CDR1 DFQATT, CDR2 SNEGSKA (reference sequence). CDR3 sequence: CSAPRTRGDTQYF. The CDR3 nucleotides are TGCAGTGCTCCCCGGACTAGGGGGGATACGCAGTATTTT.

This clonotype was recorded a few times. The V call is TRBV7-8, the J call TRBJ2-7, with 8 bases that match TRBD1. Trimming at V came to 1 base and at J to 4 bases, leaving 3 bases not matched to a gene. Per germline, CDR1 SGHVS and CDR2 FQNEAQ. This CDR3 is 14 amino acids long. The CDR3 DNA sequence: TGTGCCAGCAGCTTAGGGGACAGGTTGTACGAGCAGTACGTC. Residues: CASSLGDRLYEQYV.

This clonotype turned up a few times. The CDR3: CSARVGAGDLSPLHF. The DNA for the CDR3 is TGCAGTGCTAGAGTCGGGGCCGGAGACCTATCACCCCTCCACTTT. V is TRBV20-1 and J is TRBJ1-6, with a weak D call TRBD1 (5 bases). The CDR3 consists of 15 residues. V dropped 1 base and J dropped 10 bases, with 17 bases sitting between them. Per germline, CDR1 DFQATT and CDR2 SNEGSKA (reference sequence).

This clonotype was observed a few times. The chain uses TRBV7-9 and TRBJ1-6, with D unclear. Germline CDR1 is SEHNR and CDR2 is FQNEAQ (reference sequence). V was pared by 1 base and J by 10 bases, with 14 bases between. The CDR3 has 15 amino acids. The CDR3 reads CASSLGGVGRSPLHF. For the CDR3, the DNA is TGTGCCAGCAGCTTAGGCGGGGTCGGAAGATCACCCCTCCACTTT.

A word on this clonotype: Relative to the germline gene, one junction end is altered; a read error may explain this. The V and J genes are TRBV3-1 and TRBJ2-2; D unclear. The CDR3 has 12 residues. Looked up from germline, CDR1 is LGHDT and CDR2 is YNNKEL (reference sequence). The CDR3 protein is CACSQWSGELFF. The CDR3 region has the DNA TGTGCCTGCAGCCAGTGGAGCGGGGAGCTGTTTTTT.